This T cell receptor (beta chain) derives from a study of shared clonotypes between healthy human individuals. Study overall: Researchers assigned three CD4 naive, three CD4 memory, two CD8 naive and one CD8 memory plate to each donor.

CD45RO-negative cells were positively selected for CCR7, leaving out terminally differentiated effector memory CD45RA+ cells. TCRdb's copy holds only in-frame clones and misses some; the assay was immunoSEQ multiplex PCR. There are roughly 890,000 clones in the sample; 80% to 95% occur only once, and approximately 25% lies in the top ten. CDR1 and CDR2 (germline): KGHSH, LQKENI. V shed 5 bases and J 6 bases; nucleotides not matched to a gene: 7. The CDR3 covers 13 residues. The sequenced material came from naive CD8+ T cells sorted from blood. The receptor's source is a man aged 30-40 years in good health. This rearrangement joins TRBV18 to TRBJ2-7; TRBD1 agrees at 7 bases. CDR3 DNA: TGTGCCAGCTCAGGTGGACAGGTCACCGAGCAGTACTTC. Its protein product is CASSGGQVTEQYF.